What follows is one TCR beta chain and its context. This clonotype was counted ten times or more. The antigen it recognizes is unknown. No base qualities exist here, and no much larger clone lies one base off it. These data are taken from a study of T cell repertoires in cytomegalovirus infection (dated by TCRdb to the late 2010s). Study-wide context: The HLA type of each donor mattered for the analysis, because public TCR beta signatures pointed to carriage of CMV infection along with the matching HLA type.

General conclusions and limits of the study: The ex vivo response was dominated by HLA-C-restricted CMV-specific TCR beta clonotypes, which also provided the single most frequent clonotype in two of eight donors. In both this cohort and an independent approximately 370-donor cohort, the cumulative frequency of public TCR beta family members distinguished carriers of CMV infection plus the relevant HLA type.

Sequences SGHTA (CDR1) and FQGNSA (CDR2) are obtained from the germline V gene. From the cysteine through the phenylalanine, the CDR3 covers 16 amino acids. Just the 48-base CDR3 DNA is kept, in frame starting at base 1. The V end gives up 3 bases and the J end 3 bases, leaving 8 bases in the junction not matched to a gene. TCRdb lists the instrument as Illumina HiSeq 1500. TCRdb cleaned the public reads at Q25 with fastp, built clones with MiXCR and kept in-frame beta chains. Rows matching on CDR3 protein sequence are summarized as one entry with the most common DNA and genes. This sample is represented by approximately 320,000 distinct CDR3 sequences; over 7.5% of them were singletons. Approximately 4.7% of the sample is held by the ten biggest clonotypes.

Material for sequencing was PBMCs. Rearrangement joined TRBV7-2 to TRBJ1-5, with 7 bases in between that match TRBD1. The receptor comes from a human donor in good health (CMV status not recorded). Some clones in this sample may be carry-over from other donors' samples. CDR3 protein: CASSFIQGRVNQPQHF. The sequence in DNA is TGTGCCAGCAGCTTCATACAGGGGAGGGTCAATCAGCCCCAGCATTTT.